One and the same sample provided the 17 T cell receptor beta chains below, sequenced in a study of OX40 agonist ivuxolimab in advanced cancers. Libraries were prepared by immunoSEQ multiplex PCR; TCRdb keeps only in-frame clonotypes and omits some of them. The data hold more than 50,000 clones, with about 76% observed a single time. This sample comprised CD4+ or CD8+ T cells sorted from blood, obtained in a trial of the OX40 agonist ivuxolimab. The receptor set was obtained from an adult with an advanced solid tumor such as melanoma, head and neck, liver or kidney cancer.

The genes are TRBV6-6 and TRBJ2-5; D is unresolved. This CDR3 has 12 residues. Germline loops: CDR1 MNHNY, CDR2 SVGAGI (reference sequence). Trimming stripped 7 bases from V and 5 bases from J, with 11 bases between. The CDR3 DNA reads as TGTGCCAGCACGAACGCGCGGGAGACCCAGTACTTC. This translates into CASTNARETQYF.

In its sample, this clone was seen once. The rearrangement joins TRBV6-5 to TRBJ1-2; 7 nucleotides line up with TRBD1. This CDR3 has 13 amino acids. Per the germline V gene, CDR1 is MNHEY and CDR2 is SVGAGI. J lost 4 bases, V lost 9 bases, and 8 bases had no gene match. This CDR3 reads CASRGGDSYGYTF. The CDR3 DNA reads as TGTGCCAGTAGAGGGGGCGACTCCTATGGCTACACCTTC.

The chain links TRBV15 to TRBJ1-1; D not resolved. The CDR3 runs to 12 residues. The V and J ends lost 1 base and 4 bases respectively, with 4 bases between them. Per the germline V gene, CDR1 is LNHNV and CDR2 is YYDKDF (reference sequence). CDR3 sequence: CATSRGGTEAFF. Written as DNA, the CDR3 is TGTGCCACCAGCAGAGGGGGCACTGAAGCTTTCTTT.

The V call is TRBV7-9, the J call TRBJ2-5; D is unresolved. The CDR3 is 14 amino acids. Trimming took 5 bases from V and 0 from J, leaving 10 bases between them. CDR1 is SEHNR, CDR2 FQNEAQ, per germline (reference sequence). The CDR3 coding sequence is TGTGCCAGCAGCCGGACGCTGGACCAAGAGACCCAGTACTTC. This encodes CASSRTLDQETQYF. Looking up the rest from reference TRBV7-9 and TRBJ2-5 gives the full variable domain: DTGVSQNPRHKITKRGQNVTFRCDPISEHNRLYWYRQTLGQGPEFLTYFQNEAQLEKSRLLSDRFSAERPKGSFSTLEIQRTEQGDSAMYLCASSRTLDQETQYFGPGTRLLVL.

The chain links TRBV5-5 to TRBJ1-6; TRBD1 agrees at 9 bases. Germline CDR1 and CDR2: SGHKS and YYEKEE (reference sequence). V dropped 5 bases and J dropped 10; count of bases not matched to a gene: 7. The CDR3 covers 14 residues. For the CDR3, the DNA is TGTGCCAGCAGACCGGGACAGGGAACATCACCCCTCCACTTT. Its protein product is CASRPGQGTSPLHF.

This clone was counted once. The chain carries TRBV7-8 and TRBJ2-7, with a weak D call TRBD2 (6 bases). The CDR3 totals 20 residues. V lost 0 bases, J lost 0 bases, and 24 bases lay in between. Per germline, CDR1 SGHVS and CDR2 FQNEAQ. DNA for the CDR3: TGTGCCAGCAGCTTAGCGAACCCCCCATGGGGATCTAGCGACTCCTACGAGCAGTACTTC. It encodes CASSLANPPWGSSDSYEQYF.

CDR3 DNA sequence: TGTGCCAGCAGCTTGCACGCTGCAGGGGCAAGCAATGAGCAGTTCTTC. Its translation is CASSLHAAGASNEQFF. The chain carries TRBV5-6 and TRBJ2-1; TRBD1 is a possible D gene (6 bases). CDR1 and CDR2 from the germline V gene are SGHDT and YYEEEE. Trimming pared 1 base from V and 6 bases from J, leaving 17 bases between. CDR3 length: 16 residues. Full variable domain (rest looked up from reference TRBV5-6 and TRBJ2-1): DAGVTQSPTHLIKTRGQQVTLRCSPKSGHDTVSWYQQALGQGPQFIFQYYEEEERQRGNFPDRFSGHQFPNYSSELNVNALLLGDSALYLCASSLHAAGASNEQFFGPGTRLTVL.

The chain is built from TRBV4-1 and TRBJ2-5; TRBD2 agrees at 7 bases. The CDR3 contains 16 residues. Losses at the gene ends were 1 base for V and 5 bases for J; bases not matched to a gene: 10. In germline, CDR1 is MGHRA, CDR2 YSYEKL. The CDR3 sequence is CASSQGTRDSGETQYF. The CDR3 DNA sequence: TGCGCCAGCAGCCAAGGGACTAGGGACTCGGGGGAGACCCAGTACTTC.

The chain carries TRBV10-3 and TRBJ2-1; the D gene is possibly TRBD1 (5 bases). Trimming shortened V by 2 bases and J by 7 bases, and 12 bases separated the two germline ends. The CDR3 has 14 residues. Germline values: CDR1 ENHRY, CDR2 SYGVKD. The CDR3 bases are TGTGCCATCAGTGAGGGACAAGACTCAAATGAGCAGTTCTTC. It is translated as CAISEGQDSNEQFF.

This chain joins TRBV10-3 and TRBJ1-1, with no clear D. V was pared by 3 bases and J by 3 bases, with 8 bases between. This CDR3 region has 13 residues. Germline CDR1 reads ENHRY; CDR2 reads SYGVKD. The CDR3 DNA reads TGTGCCATCAGTGAAGACCCCCACACTGAAGCTTTCTTT. Amino acid sequence: CAISEDPHTEAFF.

The chain uses TRBV5-8 and TRBJ2-7, with D unresolved. The V gene's germline CDR1 is SGHTS and CDR2 YDEGEE. The CDR3 totals 12 residues. V dropped 5 bases and J dropped 3 bases, with 9 bases sitting between them. In DNA form, the CDR3 reads TGTGCCAGCAGTAGAAGATTCTACGAGCAGTACTTC. It is translated as CASSRRFYEQYF.

The gene calls are TRBV18 and TRBJ2-1, with 11 bases aligning to TRBD1. The CDR3 loop spans 13 amino acids. Trimming cost V 6 bases and J 7 bases; bases outside gene matches: 2. CDR1 KGHSH and CDR2 LQKENI come from the germline V gene. The CDR3 is CASSGQGGNEQFF. CDR3 DNA sequence: TGTGCCAGCTCGGGACAGGGGGGGAATGAGCAGTTCTTC.

The chain links TRBV19 to TRBJ2-7; D call uncertain. Trimming left V 1 base short and J 5 bases short, with 6 bases between. The CDR3 has 12 residues. Germline CDR1 LNHDA, CDR2 SQIVND (reference sequence). CDR3 sequence reads: CASSIGPHEQYF. CDR3 sequence (DNA): TGTGCCAGTAGTATAGGGCCCCACGAGCAGTACTTC. Supplemented by reference TRBV19 and TRBJ2-7, the full variable domain reads DGGITQSPKYLFRKEGQNVTLSCEQNLNHDAMYWYRQDPGQGLRLIYYSQIVNDFQKGDIAEGYSVSREKKESFPLTVTSAQKNPTAFYLCASSIGPHEQYFGPGTRLTVT.

The chain carries TRBV11-2 and TRBJ2-7; 10 nucleotides agree with TRBD2. Looked up from germline, CDR1 is SGHAT and CDR2 is FQNNGV. This CDR3 contains 15 residues. With V trimmed by 5 bases and J by 5 bases, 9 bases remained unmatched. CDR3 coding DNA: TGTGCCAGCAGCCAAACCGGGACTAGCGTCAACGAGCAGTACTTC. Residues: CASSQTGTSVNEQYF.

The chain couples TRBV28 to TRBJ2-5; 10 bases line up with TRBD2. Germline loops: CDR1 MDHEN, CDR2 SYDVKM. The V and J ends lost 6 bases and 5 bases, in that order; junction bases with no gene match: 6. CDR3 size: 14 residues. CDR3 residues: CASRAGGGYETQYF. DNA for the CDR3: TGTGCCAGCAGAGCGGGAGGGGGGTATGAGACCCAGTACTTC.

The gene calls are TRBV30 and TRBJ2-7, with D possibly being TRBD2 (5 bases). The CDR3 covers 14 residues. Looked up from germline, CDR1 is GTSNPN and CDR2 is SVGIG (reference sequence). V lost 1 base and J 0 bases, leaving 10 bases between the germline ends. CDR3 protein: CAWSDGLGSYEQYF. DNA of the CDR3: TGTGCCTGGAGTGACGGACTGGGCTCCTACGAGCAGTACTTC.

The chain uses TRBV7-9 and TRBJ2-7; D is possibly TRBD1 (5 bases). The CDR3 spans 16 residues. Germline V lookup: CDR1 SEHNR, CDR2 FQNEAQ (reference sequence). V was shortened by 0 bases and J by 0 bases, with 12 bases between the two germline ends. The CDR3 DNA sequence: TGTGCCAGCAGCTTAGCGAGGTCGACAGACTCCTACGAGCAGTACTTC. Amino acids: CASSLARSTDSYEQYF.